Reported below is one T cell receptor beta chain. Its antigen is unknown. This sample is part of a study of Ad26.COV2.S vaccination and SARS-CoV-2 variants. The study, taken as a whole, reports: Measurements of TCR breadth and depth may have given underestimates of the total T cell responses. Compared with placebo recipients, vaccine recipients had higher spike-specific TCR breadth. Considerable breadth of spike-specific CD8+ and CD4+ T cell responses has reportedly been documented following vaccination. Vaccine and placebo recipients had similar non-spike TCR breadth.

With 6 bases clipped from V and 0 bases from J, the junction kept 6 bases outside the gene matches. The CDR3 runs 15 residues. Germline V lookup: CDR1 LNHDA, CDR2 SQIVND (reference sequence). Only in-frame clones appear in the TCRdb table, and some are missing; sequencing was by immunoSEQ multiplex PCR. The sample contains under 150,000 clones, roughly 85% of which appear only once. The chain is built from TRBV19 and TRBJ2-7; 9 positions agree with TRBD2. The clonotype was recovered from a human donor who had recovered from COVID-19. The specimen comprised peripheral blood, sampled after recovery from COVID-19. The CDR3 loop is CASSAGSGGSYEQYF. CDR3 nucleotides: TGTGCCAGTAGCGCGGGTAGCGGGGGCTCCTACGAGCAGTACTTC.